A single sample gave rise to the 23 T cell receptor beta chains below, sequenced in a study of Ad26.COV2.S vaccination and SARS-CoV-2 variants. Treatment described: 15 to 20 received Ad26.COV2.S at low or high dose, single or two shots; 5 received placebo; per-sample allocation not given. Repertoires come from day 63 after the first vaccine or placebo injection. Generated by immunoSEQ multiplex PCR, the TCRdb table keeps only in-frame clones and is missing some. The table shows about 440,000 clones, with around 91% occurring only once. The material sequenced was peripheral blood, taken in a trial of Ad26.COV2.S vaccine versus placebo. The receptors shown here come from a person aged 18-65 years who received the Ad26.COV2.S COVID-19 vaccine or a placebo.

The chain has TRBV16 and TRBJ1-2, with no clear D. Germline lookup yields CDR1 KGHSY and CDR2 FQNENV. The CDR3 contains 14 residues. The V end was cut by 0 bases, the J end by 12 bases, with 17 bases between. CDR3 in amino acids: CASSQSLQSRQHTF. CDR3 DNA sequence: TGTGCCAGCAGCCAATCTCTGCAGAGCCGTCAGCACACCTTC.

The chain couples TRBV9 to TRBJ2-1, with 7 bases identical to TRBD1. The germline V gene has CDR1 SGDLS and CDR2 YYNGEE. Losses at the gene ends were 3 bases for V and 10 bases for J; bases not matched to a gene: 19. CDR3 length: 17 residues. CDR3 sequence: CASSALLQGLGSGEQFF. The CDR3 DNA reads TGTGCCAGCAGCGCACTATTACAGGGGTTGGGGTCGGGAGAGCAGTTCTTC.

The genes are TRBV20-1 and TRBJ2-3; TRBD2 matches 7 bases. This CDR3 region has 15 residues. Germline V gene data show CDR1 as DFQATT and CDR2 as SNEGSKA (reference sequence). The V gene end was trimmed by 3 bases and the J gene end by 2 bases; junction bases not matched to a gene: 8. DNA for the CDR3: TGCAGTGCTAGTAAAACCGGGACTACCACAGATACGCAGTATTTT. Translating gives CSASKTGTTTDTQYF.

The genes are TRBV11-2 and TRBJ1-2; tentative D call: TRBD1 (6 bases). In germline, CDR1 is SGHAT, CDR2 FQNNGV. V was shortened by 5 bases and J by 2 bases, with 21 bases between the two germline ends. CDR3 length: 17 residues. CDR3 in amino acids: CASSRAQSGAANYGYTF. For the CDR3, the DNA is TGTGCCAGCAGCCGCGCCCAGTCGGGGGCGGCGAACTATGGCTACACCTTC. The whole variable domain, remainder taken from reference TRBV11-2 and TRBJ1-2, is EAGVAQSPRYKIIEKRQSVAFWCNPISGHATLYWYQQILGQGPKLLIQFQNNGVVDDSQLPKDRFSAERLKGVDSTLKIQPAKLEDSAVYLCASSRAQSGAANYGYTFGSGTRLTVV.

CDR3 DNA: TGTGCCAGCAGCCAAGAAACTAGCGGGCTTCAAGAGACCCAGTACTTC. Amino acid sequence: CASSQETSGLQETQYF. The rearrangement links TRBV4-2 to TRBJ2-5; 9 bases line up with TRBD2. CDR3 length: 16 residues. Germline V gene data show CDR1 as LGHNA and CDR2 as YNFKEQ. With 0 bases clipped from V and 2 bases from J, the junction kept 4 bases outside the gene matches.

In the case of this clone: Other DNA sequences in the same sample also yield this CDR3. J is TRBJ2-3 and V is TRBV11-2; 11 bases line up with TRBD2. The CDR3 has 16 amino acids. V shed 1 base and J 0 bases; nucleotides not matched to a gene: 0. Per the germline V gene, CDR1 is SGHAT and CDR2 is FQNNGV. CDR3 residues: CASSLGTSGSTDTQYF. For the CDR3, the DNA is TGTGCCAGCAGCTTAGGGACTAGCGGGAGCACAGATACGCAGTATTTT. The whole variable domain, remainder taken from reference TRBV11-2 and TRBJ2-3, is EAGVAQSPRYKIIEKRQSVAFWCNPISGHATLYWYQQILGQGPKLLIQFQNNGVVDDSQLPKDRFSAERLKGVDSTLKIQPAKLEDSAVYLCASSLGTSGSTDTQYFGPGTRLTVL.

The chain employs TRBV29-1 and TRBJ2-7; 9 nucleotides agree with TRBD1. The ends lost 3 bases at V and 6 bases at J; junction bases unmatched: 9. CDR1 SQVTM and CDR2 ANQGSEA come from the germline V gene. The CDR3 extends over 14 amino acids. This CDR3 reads CSVEFGGQGGEQYF. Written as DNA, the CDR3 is TGCAGCGTTGAGTTTGGGGGACAGGGTGGCGAGCAGTACTTC.

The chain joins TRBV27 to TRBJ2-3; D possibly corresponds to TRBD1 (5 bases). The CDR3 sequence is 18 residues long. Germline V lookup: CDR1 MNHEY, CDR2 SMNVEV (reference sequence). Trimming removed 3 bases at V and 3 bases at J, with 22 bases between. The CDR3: CASSFTGLGLIETDTQYF. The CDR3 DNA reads TGTGCCAGCAGTTTTACAGGTCTGGGGTTGATTGAGACAGATACGCAGTATTTT.

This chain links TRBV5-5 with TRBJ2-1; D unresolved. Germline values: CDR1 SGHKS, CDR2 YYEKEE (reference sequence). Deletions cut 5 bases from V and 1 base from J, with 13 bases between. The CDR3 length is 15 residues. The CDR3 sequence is CASRTQSSSYNEQFF. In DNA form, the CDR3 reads TGTGCCAGCAGGACACAGAGTTCATCCTACAATGAGCAGTTCTTC.

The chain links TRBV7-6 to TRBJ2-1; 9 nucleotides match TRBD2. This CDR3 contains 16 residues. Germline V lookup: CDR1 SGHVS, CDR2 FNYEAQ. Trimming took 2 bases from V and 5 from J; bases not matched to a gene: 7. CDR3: CASSLTAGGFNNEQFF. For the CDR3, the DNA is TGTGCCAGCAGCTTAACGGCGGGAGGGTTTAACAATGAGCAGTTCTTC.

CDR3 protein: CASSHSLGQGMGKAFF. CDR3 sequence (DNA): TGCGCCAGCAGCCATTCCCTGGGACAGGGGATGGGGAAAGCTTTCTTT. V and J are TRBV4-1 and TRBJ1-1; the match to TRBD1 covers 10 bases. Germline CDR1 and CDR2: MGHRA and YSYEKL. The CDR3 runs to 16 residues. The V gene end was trimmed by 3 bases and the J gene end by 9 bases; junction bases not matched to a gene: 13.

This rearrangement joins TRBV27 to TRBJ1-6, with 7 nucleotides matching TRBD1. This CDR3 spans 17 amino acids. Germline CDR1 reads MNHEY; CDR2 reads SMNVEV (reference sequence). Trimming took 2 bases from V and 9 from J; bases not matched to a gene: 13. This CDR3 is CASSLISEGAGGSPLHF. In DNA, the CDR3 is TGTGCCAGCAGTTTAATATCGGAGGGGGCCGGGGGTTCACCCCTCCACTTT.

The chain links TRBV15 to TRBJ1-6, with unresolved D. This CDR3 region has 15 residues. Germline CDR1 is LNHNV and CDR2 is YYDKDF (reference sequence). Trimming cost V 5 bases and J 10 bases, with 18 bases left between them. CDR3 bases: TGTGCCACCAGCCTAACCTGGGAAGGACGGTCACCCCTCCACTTT. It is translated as CATSLTWEGRSPLHF.

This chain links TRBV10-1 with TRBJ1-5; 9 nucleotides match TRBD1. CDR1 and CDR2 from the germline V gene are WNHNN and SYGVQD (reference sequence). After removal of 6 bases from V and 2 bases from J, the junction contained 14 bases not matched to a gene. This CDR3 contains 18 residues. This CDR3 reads CASRRDRARGYGNQPQHF. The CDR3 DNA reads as TGCGCCAGCAGGAGGGACAGGGCCCGGGGTTATGGCAATCAGCCCCAGCATTTT.

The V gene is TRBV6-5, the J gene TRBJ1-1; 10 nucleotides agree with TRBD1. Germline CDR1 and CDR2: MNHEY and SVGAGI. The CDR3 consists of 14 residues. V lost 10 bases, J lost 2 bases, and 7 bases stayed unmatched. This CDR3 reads CAIGQGGINTEAFF. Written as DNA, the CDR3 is TGTGCCATAGGACAGGGGGGAATTAACACTGAAGCTTTCTTT.

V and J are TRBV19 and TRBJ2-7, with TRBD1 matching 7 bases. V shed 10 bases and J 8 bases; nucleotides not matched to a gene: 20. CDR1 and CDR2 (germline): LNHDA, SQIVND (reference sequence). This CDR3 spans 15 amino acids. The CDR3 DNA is TGTGCCACCGCTCGGCGACAGGGTGGGCTCGACAAGCAGTACTTC. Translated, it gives CATARRQGGLDKQYF. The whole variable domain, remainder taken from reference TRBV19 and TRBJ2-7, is DGGITQSPKYLFRKEGQNVTLSCEQNLNHDAMYWYRQDPGQGLRLIYYSQIVNDFQKGDIAEGYSVSREKKESFPLTVTSAQKNPTAFYLCATARRQGGLDKQYFGPGTRLTVT.

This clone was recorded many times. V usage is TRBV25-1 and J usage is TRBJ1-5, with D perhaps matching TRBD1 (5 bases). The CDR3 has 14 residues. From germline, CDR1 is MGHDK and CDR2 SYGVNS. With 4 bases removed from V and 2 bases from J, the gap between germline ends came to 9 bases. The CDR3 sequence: CASSGQGGNQPQHF. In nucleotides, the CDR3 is TGTGCCAGCAGTGGTCAGGGTGGCAATCAGCCCCAGCATTTT.

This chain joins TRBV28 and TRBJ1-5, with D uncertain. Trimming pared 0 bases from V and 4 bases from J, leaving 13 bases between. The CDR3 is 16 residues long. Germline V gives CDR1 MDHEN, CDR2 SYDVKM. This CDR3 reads CASSLWSLQANQPQHF. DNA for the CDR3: TGTGCCAGCAGTTTATGGTCTTTACAAGCGAATCAGCCCCAGCATTTT.

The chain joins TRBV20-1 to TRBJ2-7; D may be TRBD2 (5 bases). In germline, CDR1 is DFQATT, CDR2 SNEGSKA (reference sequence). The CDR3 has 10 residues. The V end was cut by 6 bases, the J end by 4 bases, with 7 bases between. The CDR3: CSAGIYEQYF. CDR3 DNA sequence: TGCAGTGCCGGGATATACGAGCAGTACTTC.

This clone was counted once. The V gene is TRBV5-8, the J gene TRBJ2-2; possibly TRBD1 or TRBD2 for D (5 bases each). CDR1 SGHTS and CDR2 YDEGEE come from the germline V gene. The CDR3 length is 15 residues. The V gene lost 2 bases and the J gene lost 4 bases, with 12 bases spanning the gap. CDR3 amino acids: CASSFWQGVTGELFF. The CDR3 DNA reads TGTGCCAGCAGCTTTTGGCAGGGAGTCACCGGGGAGCTGTTTTTT.

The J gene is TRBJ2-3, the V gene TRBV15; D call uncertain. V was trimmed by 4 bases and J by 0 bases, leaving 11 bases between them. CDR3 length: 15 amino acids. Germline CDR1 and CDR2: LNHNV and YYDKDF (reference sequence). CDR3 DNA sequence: TGTGCCACCAGCACAGGCGACTCTAGCACAGATACGCAGTATTTT. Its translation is CATSTGDSSTDTQYF. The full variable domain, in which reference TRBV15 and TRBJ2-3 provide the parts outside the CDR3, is DAMVIQNPRYQVTQFGKPVTLSCSQTLNHNVMYWYQQKSSQAPKLLFHYYDKDFNNEADTPDNFQSRRPNTSFCFLDIRSPGLGDTAMYLCATSTGDSSTDTQYFGPGTRLTVL.

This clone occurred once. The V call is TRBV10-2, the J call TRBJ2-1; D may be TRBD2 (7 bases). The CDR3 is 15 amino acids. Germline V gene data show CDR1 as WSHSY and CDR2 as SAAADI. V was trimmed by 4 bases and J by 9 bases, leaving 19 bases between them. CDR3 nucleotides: TGCGCCAGCAGTGGAGGGGGGCGGGAGAGGCGTGAGCAGTTCTTC. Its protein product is CASSGGGRERREQFF.

This CDR3 is CASSQAAGQTEAFF. The CDR3 DNA follows: TGTGCCAGCAGCCAAGCGGCGGGTCAAACTGAAGCTTTCTTT. The rearrangement links TRBV3-1 (or the pseudogene TRBV3-2) to TRBJ1-1; no clear D gene. Germline V lookup: CDR1 LGHDT, CDR2 YNNKEL (reference sequence). V was pared by 1 base and J by 5 bases, with 11 bases between. The CDR3 length is 14 residues.